Described below is a single T cell receptor beta chain sequence and its context. The antigen is not known. The data stem from a study of shared clonotypes between healthy human individuals. At the level of the study: Per donor, CD8 memory used one plate, CD8 naive used two, CD4 memory used three and CD4 naive used three. Whole-study results and caveats: The sharing of approximately 4.6% of naive CD4 clonotypes was seen across several donors.

Method: immunoSEQ multiplex PCR; TCRdb's copy keeps in-frame clones and lacks some. The table records a few million clones, 93% of them present only once. Sequenced input: naive CD4+ T cells from PBMCs. Documented subset: CD45RA+ positively selected. This TCR derives from a man between 18 and 35 years old in good health. Some clones in this sample may be carry-over from other donors' samples.

The DNA of the CDR3 is TGTGCCAGCTCACCAATAGATACAGGCGTTGAGCAGTTCTTC. The encoded protein is CASSPIDTGVEQFF. The J gene is TRBJ2-1, the V gene TRBV18, with D possibly matching TRBD1 (5 bases). V was pared by 2 bases and J by 9 bases, with 14 bases between. CDR3 length: 14 amino acids. Per the germline V gene, CDR1 is KGHSH and CDR2 is LQKENI.